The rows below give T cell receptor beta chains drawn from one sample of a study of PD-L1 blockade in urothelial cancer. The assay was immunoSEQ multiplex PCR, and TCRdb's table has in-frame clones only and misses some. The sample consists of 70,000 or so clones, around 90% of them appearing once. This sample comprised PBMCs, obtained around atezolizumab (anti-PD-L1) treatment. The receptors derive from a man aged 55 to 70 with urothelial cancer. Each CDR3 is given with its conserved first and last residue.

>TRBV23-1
CLNPRGGGNTEAFF
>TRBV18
CASSPSNRFRGDTQYF
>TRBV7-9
CASSTSDRENYEQYF
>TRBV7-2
CASIPGGRPTYEQYF
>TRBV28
CASSLYAAPRYGYTF
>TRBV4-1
CASSQVPHDQPQHF
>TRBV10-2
CASRLQGAGIYEQYF
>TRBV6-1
CASNPGWTEAFF
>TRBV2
CASSGTLKETQYF
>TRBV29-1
CSVVLAGRNEQFF
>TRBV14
CASSQDGEGTVAFF
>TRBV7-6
CASSSGLYMITDTQYF
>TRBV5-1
CASSLVDGGVEEQYF
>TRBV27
CASGRQGPIYEQYF
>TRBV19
CASSIDSRNRDTTNEKLFF
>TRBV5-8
CASSLRQGGYTF
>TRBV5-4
CASSPGHGSYEQYF
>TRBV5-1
CASQDTQETQYF
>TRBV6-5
CASSSGGSNEKLFF
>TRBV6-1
CASSENLLVGQGARGYTF
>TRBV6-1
CASSDDRGSSNQPQHF
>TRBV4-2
CASSFTGTSGGSTDTQYF
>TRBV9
CASSVAAGLQETQYF
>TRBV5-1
CASSLNRGREQYF
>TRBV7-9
CASSPQGNTEAFF
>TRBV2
CASRPIYSNEQFF
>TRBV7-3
CASSKTGVETQYF